This T cell receptor beta chain derives from a study of shared clonotypes between healthy human individuals. The wider study: Each donor's CD4 naive and CD4 memory cells filled three plates apiece, CD8 naive two, and CD8 memory one. Regarding the study as a whole: Apart from blood, nothing was sampled; tissue repertoires likely differ.

CD8 cells regarded as naive lacked CD45RO, were positively chosen for CCR7, and omitted terminally differentiated effector memory CD45RA+ cells. Trimming cost V 0 bases and J 7 bases, with 4 bases left between them. Germline V gene sequence: CDR1 SGHNT, CDR2 YYREEE (reference sequence). This CDR3 has 11 amino acids. Regarding this clone: The antigen remains undetermined. The identical CDR3 is also encoded by other nucleotide sequences in the sample.

In the study's own analysis: ImmunoSEQ supplied junction-only sequences lacking quality scores, so filtering was different. Sequenced by immunoSEQ multiplex PCR; TCRdb stores in-frame clones only, minus some. The V and J calls and clone size were taken over from that table, and D and trimming were inferred from the DNA. Seen here are just over 2,000,000 clones, approximately 94% observed once, and the top ten hold 1% to 1.3%. The rearrangement uses TRBV5-4 and TRBJ1-2; the D is unclear. The sequencing input was naive CD8+ T cells sorted from blood. The TCR was taken from a man between 18 and 29 years old in good health. The CDR3 region is CASSLAGGYTF. CDR3 coding DNA: TGTGCCAGCAGCTTGGCGGGTGGCTACACCTTC.